A single sample gave rise to the 19 T cell receptor beta chains below, sequenced in a study of blood T cell repertoires in COVID-19. The protocol was immunoSEQ multiplex PCR, while the TCRdb copy is restricted to in-frame clones and leaves out a portion. The sample has over 150,000 clones, roughly 85% seen once. The sample comprised peripheral blood. The receptor set was obtained from a man aged 35 to 55 with acute or convalescent COVID-19.

The rearrangement links TRBV6-5 to TRBJ1-1, with a tentative D call TRBD1 (5 bases). V gave up 11 bases and J gave up 4 bases, with 11 bases separating them. Germline V lookup: CDR1 MNHEY, CDR2 SVGAGI. This CDR3 has 11 amino acids. CDR3: CAGGEATEAFF. CDR3 nucleotides: TGTGCCGGGGGGGAGGCCACTGAAGCTTTCTTT.

This clone was found a few times. The CDR3 is CASSLGRTGASYEQYF. The CDR3 DNA is TGCGCCAGCAGCCTAGGGAGGACAGGGGCGTCCTACGAGCAGTACTTC. The chain couples TRBV5-1 to TRBJ2-7, with 9 bases identical to TRBD1. V was pared by 4 bases and J by 1 base, with 9 bases of the junction left unmatched. The CDR3 length is 16 residues. CDR1 and CDR2 (germline): SGHRS, YFSETQ.

Only one count was recorded for this clone. The chain links TRBV5-1 to TRBJ1-1; 8 positions agree with TRBD1. There are 14 residues in the CDR3. Per germline, CDR1 SGHRS and CDR2 YFSETQ. J lost 1 base, V lost 4 bases, and 3 bases had no gene match. CDR3 coding DNA: TGCGCCAGCAGCGGACAGGGTGAGAACACTGAAGCTTTCTTT. Translated: CASSGQGENTEAFF.

A few counts support this clone. The gene calls are TRBV7-3 and TRBJ2-4; possibly TRBD2 for D (5 bases). The CDR3 contains 13 residues. Germline values: CDR1 SGHTA, CDR2 FQGTGA. Trimming removed 4 bases at V and 6 bases at J, with 10 bases between. DNA of the CDR3: TGTGCCAGCAGCTCCGCGGGCGGAAACATTCAGTACTTC. Encoded protein: CASSSAGGNIQYF.

V usage is TRBV7-9 and J usage is TRBJ2-7, with no clear D. CDR3 length equals 12 residues. V was cut by 5 bases and J by 4 bases, with 9 bases left in between. The germline V gene encodes CDR1 SEHNR and CDR2 FQNEAQ (reference sequence). The CDR3 protein is CASSPTVYEQYF. CDR3 coding DNA: TGTGCCAGCAGCCCTACAGTTTACGAGCAGTACTTC.

The chain links TRBV3-1 (or the pseudogene TRBV3-2) to TRBJ1-2; the D is unclear. Between the trimmed V and J ends, which lost 3 bases and 4 bases, there was a span of 3 bases. This CDR3 contains 11 residues. The germline CDR1 and CDR2 sequences are LGHDT and YNNKEL (reference sequence). In DNA, the CDR3 is TGTGCCAGCAGCCAGAGCTATGGCTACACCTTC. This translates into CASSQSYGYTF.

The gene calls are TRBV7-9 and TRBJ1-4, with 8 bases matching TRBD1. The germline V gene has CDR1 SEHNR and CDR2 FQNEAQ (reference sequence). The CDR3 length is 16 residues. Germline trimming cut 3 bases from V and 0 bases from J; bases unmatched to any gene: 3. The CDR3 DNA reads TGTGCCAGCAGCTTTGGACAGGGAGCAACTAATGAAAAACTGTTTTTT. Protein: CASSFGQGATNEKLFF.

This clone has only a few counts. The chain carries TRBV18 and TRBJ1-6; D is undetermined. CDR3 length: 15 amino acids. The V end was cut by 2 bases, the J end by 6 bases, with 11 bases between. Germline loops: CDR1 KGHSH, CDR2 LQKENI. The CDR3 is CASSPIGPPNSPLHF. In nucleotides, the CDR3 is TGTGCCAGCTCACCAATTGGGCCCCCTAATTCACCCCTCCACTTT.

The chain combines TRBV28 with TRBJ1-2; D perhaps matches TRBD1 (5 bases). This CDR3 has 13 amino acids. The germline V and J ends were trimmed by 5 bases and 6 bases, with 13 bases remaining between them. Germline V gene data show CDR1 as MDHEN and CDR2 as SYDVKM. The CDR3 here is CASSIIQGNGYTF. The CDR3 nucleotides are TGTGCCAGCAGTATCATTCAGGGTAATGGCTACACCTTC.

The V gene is TRBV6-5, the J gene TRBJ2-7; 7 bases agree with TRBD2. This CDR3 region has 13 residues. V lost 11 bases to trimming and J lost 6 bases; unmatched junction nucleotides: 13. The V gene's germline CDR1 is MNHEY and CDR2 SVGAGI. The CDR3 DNA sequence: TGTGCCGTCCATGACAGCGGGGCAGTCGAGCAGTACTTC. This encodes CAVHDSGAVEQYF.

V is TRBV7-9 and J is TRBJ2-3, with a tentative D call TRBD1 (5 bases). In germline, CDR1 is SEHNR, CDR2 FQNEAQ (reference sequence). The CDR3 totals 16 residues. V dropped 5 bases and J dropped 6 bases, with 21 bases sitting between them. The CDR3 is CASSPVTVQKGDTQYF. CDR3 nucleotide sequence: TGTGCCAGCAGCCCGGTGACAGTCCAGAAAGGGGATACGCAGTATTTT.

The rearrangement joins TRBV19 to TRBJ1-3; 9 nucleotides line up with TRBD1. Trimming took 1 base from V and 0 from J; bases not matched to a gene: 4. This CDR3 is built from 17 residues. Per germline, CDR1 LNHDA and CDR2 SQIVND (reference sequence). The CDR3 DNA sequence: TGTGCCAGTAGTATAGTTGGGACAGGGACCTCTGGAAACACCATATATTTT. Amino acids: CASSIVGTGTSGNTIYF.

The chain joins TRBV3-1 (or the pseudogene TRBV3-2) to TRBJ2-3, with D hard to call. Germline CDR1 LGHDT, CDR2 YNNKEL (reference sequence). The V and J ends lost 3 bases and 6 bases respectively, with 7 bases between them. The CDR3 spans 12 residues. CDR3 protein: CASSHYADTQYF. The CDR3 region has the DNA TGTGCCAGCAGCCACTATGCTGATACGCAGTATTTT.

This chain uses TRBV9 with TRBJ2-1; the D gene is possibly TRBD2 (6 bases). Germline CDR1 SGDLS, CDR2 YYNGEE. Between the trimmed V and J ends, which lost 0 bases and 4 bases, there was a span of 11 bases. CDR3 length: 15 amino acids. In DNA form, the CDR3 reads TGTGCCAGCAGCGTAGGGGACGGGGGTTACAATGAGCAGTTCTTC. Its translation is CASSVGDGGYNEQFF.

This chain links TRBV5-1 with TRBJ1-2; the match to TRBD1 covers 7 bases. The length of the CDR3 is 14 residues. Per germline, CDR1 SGHRS and CDR2 YFSETQ. With 7 bases clipped from V and 2 bases from J, the junction kept 8 bases outside the gene matches. CDR3 sequence (DNA): TGCGCCAGCGCCCCCGGGACAGCAAACTATGGCTACACCTTC. It yields the protein CASAPGTANYGYTF.

The chain recombines TRBV7-3 with TRBJ2-2, with D uncertain. Germline-derived CDR1 and CDR2 are SGHTA and FQGTGA. This CDR3 comprises 13 residues. V was trimmed by 2 bases and J by 6 bases, leaving 7 bases between them. The CDR3 protein is CASSLDTSGELFF. CDR3 DNA sequence: TGTGCCAGCAGCTTAGACACGTCCGGGGAGCTGTTTTTT.

The chain couples TRBV7-9 to TRBJ2-7; tentative D call: TRBD2 (5 bases). CDR1 is SEHNR, CDR2 FQNEAQ, per germline (reference sequence). Deletions cut 4 bases from V and 2 bases from J, with 9 bases between. The CDR3 is made up of 13 amino acids. The DNA for the CDR3 is TGTGCCAGCAGCTCCGGAGGAACCTACGAGCAGTACTTC. Translated: CASSSGGTYEQYF. Combining the CDR3 with reference TRBV7-9 and TRBJ2-7 gives the whole variable domain DTGVSQNPRHKITKRGQNVTFRCDPISEHNRLYWYRQTLGQGPEFLTYFQNEAQLEKSRLLSDRFSAERPKGSFSTLEIQRTEQGDSAMYLCASSSGGTYEQYFGPGTRLTVT.

The J gene is TRBJ2-7, the V gene TRBV5-4; 9 nucleotides align to TRBD2. V was pared by 0 bases and J by 6 bases, with 16 bases of the junction left unmatched. This CDR3 has 18 residues. Germline CDR1 and CDR2: SGHNT and YYREEE (reference sequence). The CDR3 is CASSLELAGGGAVREQYF. Here the CDR3 DNA reads TGTGCCAGCAGCTTGGAACTGGCGGGCGGGGGGGCCGTTCGCGAGCAGTACTTC.

V is TRBV20-1 and J is TRBJ2-1, with D maybe TRBD1 (7 bases). Germline V CDR1 and CDR2: DFQATT, SNEGSKA (reference sequence). V was pared by 3 bases and J by 5 bases, with 20 bases between. CDR3 size: 16 residues. The CDR3 is CSASPGVGTVDNEQFF. For the CDR3, the DNA is TGCAGTGCTAGTCCGGGGGTCGGGACAGTGGACAATGAGCAGTTCTTC.